Listed here are 10 T cell receptor beta chains from one sample, sequenced in a study of blood T cell repertoires in COVID-19. Some clones are missing from TCRdb's copy, which holds only in-frame ones; the method was immunoSEQ multiplex PCR. The sample includes fewer than 300,000 clones, approximately 78% of them seen just once. Sample: PBMCs or T cells enriched from blood (not recorded which). Every receptor here comes from a man aged 35-49 years who had been exposed to COVID-19.

The V gene is TRBV11-3, the J gene TRBJ2-1, with D perhaps matching TRBD2 (5 bases). Germline CDR1 and CDR2: SGHNT and YENEEA. Between the trimmed V and J ends, which lost 0 bases and 6 bases, there was a span of 6 bases. This CDR3 is 13 amino acids long. As DNA, the CDR3 is TGTGCCAGCAGCTTAGAGGGGAGCAATGAGCAGTTCTTC. Translation gives CASSLEGSNEQFF.

A single count supports this clone. V is TRBV5-1 and J is TRBJ1-2; 7 nucleotides match TRBD1. V shed 4 bases, J shed 4 bases, and the junction held 13 bases outside the gene matches. Per germline, CDR1 SGHRS and CDR2 YFSETQ. This CDR3 spans 16 amino acids. The CDR3 loop is CASSPGQAQHVYGYTF. In DNA form, the CDR3 reads TGCGCCAGCAGCCCCGGACAGGCCCAACACGTCTATGGCTACACCTTC.

This chain connects TRBV18 to TRBJ1-5; 9 nucleotides agree with TRBD1. The J segment lost 0 bases and the V segment lost 4 bases, leaving 13 bases of the junction unmatched. CDR1 is KGHSH and CDR2 is LQKENI in the germline V gene. CDR3 size: 19 residues. In DNA, the CDR3 is TGTGCCAGCTCACGGTATTCGGGACAGGGTGCCCATAGCAATCAGCCCCAGCATTTT. Protein: CASSRYSGQGAHSNQPQHF. Full variable domain (outside the CDR3, taken from reference TRBV18 and TRBJ1-5): NAGVMQNPRHLVRRRGQEARLRCSPMKGHSHVYWYRQLPEEGLKFMVYLQKENIIDESGMPKERFSAEFPKEGPSILRIQQVVRGDSAAYFCASSRYSGQGAHSNQPQHFGDGTRLSIL.

This clone was counted only a few times. The chain recombines TRBV29-1 with TRBJ1-2; TRBD1 is a possible D gene (5 bases). This CDR3 comprises 11 residues. The germline V gene encodes CDR1 SQVTM and CDR2 ANQGSEA. V lost 3 bases and J 6 bases, leaving 8 bases between the germline ends. The chain's CDR3 is CSVDSGNGYTF. As DNA, the CDR3 is TGCAGCGTTGATTCAGGGAATGGCTACACCTTC.

This clone was recorded only once. V gene TRBV7-3 combines with J gene TRBJ2-1; TRBD2 aligns across 8 bases. Per the germline V gene, CDR1 is SGHTA and CDR2 is FQGTGA. This CDR3 has 15 amino acids. With 5 bases clipped from V and 3 bases from J, the junction kept 6 bases outside the gene matches. CDR3 protein: CASSPSGSSYNEQFF. The CDR3 DNA follows: TGTGCCAGCAGCCCGAGCGGGAGCAGCTACAATGAGCAGTTCTTC.

This chain joins TRBV21-1 and TRBJ2-7; no check of the table's D call, TRBD1, against the DNA was made. TRBV21-1 is recorded as a pseudogene. The CDR3 is 17 residues long. The CDR3 protein is CASSRTTGGASSYEQYF. The CDR3 coding sequence is TGTGCCAGCAGCAGAACCACAGGGGGCGCGTCTTCCTACGAGCAGTACTTC.

For this clone: The same CDR3 also results from other DNA sequences found in this sample. The V call is TRBV30, the J call TRBJ1-1, with D perhaps matching TRBD1 (5 bases). The length of the CDR3 is 13 residues. Germline V lookup: CDR1 GTSNPN, CDR2 SVGIG (reference sequence). V gave up 0 bases and J gave up 2 bases, with 7 bases separating them. CDR3 region: CAWSVQVNTEAFF. The CDR3 DNA reads as TGTGCCTGGAGTGTACAGGTAAACACTGAAGCTTTCTTT.

This chain connects TRBV9 to TRBJ1-2; D gene uncertain. The CDR3 runs to 14 residues. From germline, CDR1 is SGDLS and CDR2 YYNGEE. Trimming left V 4 bases short and J 2 bases short, with 12 bases between. CDR3 in amino acids: CASSTRTGNYGYTF. The CDR3 coding sequence is TGTGCCAGCAGCACCAGGACGGGGAACTATGGCTACACCTTC.

This chain uses TRBV5-6 with TRBJ2-1; TRBD2 matches 7 bases. The J segment lost 6 bases and the V segment lost 2 bases, leaving 5 bases of the junction unmatched. The CDR3 extends over 14 amino acids. Germline values: CDR1 SGHDT, CDR2 YYEEEE. The CDR3 DNA is TGTGCCAGCAGCTTAGGAGCGGGACGCAATGAGCAGTTCTTC. It translates to CASSLGAGRNEQFF.

The V gene is TRBV11-2, the J gene TRBJ1-1, with D tentatively TRBD1 (5 bases). The CDR3 has 13 residues. V was shortened by 6 bases and J by 2 bases, with 10 bases between the two germline ends. Germline V gene lookup returns CDR1 SGHAT and CDR2 FQNNGV. DNA of the CDR3: TGTGCCAGCAGGGCCGGACATAACACTGAAGCTTTCTTT. Residues: CASRAGHNTEAFF.